Below are 2 T cell receptor beta chains sequenced from a single sample in a study of cytomegalovirus exposure and HLA in healthy donors. Primers included in the PCR were 60 Vbeta and 13 Jbeta primers. Repertoires were generated with immunoSEQ multiplex PCR, while TCRdb's copy carries only in-frame clones and drops some. This repertoire shows around 110,000 clones, under 90% found once; its top ten account for roughly 3.9%. The material sequenced was PBMCs. The receptors here all came from a woman in her thirties in good health and CMV-seronegative.

The gene calls are TRBV7-9 and TRBJ2-1; 9 bases are a match to TRBD2. Unmatched junction bases numbered 11, after V lost 5 bases and J lost 9 bases. CDR1 SEHNR and CDR2 FQNEAQ come from the germline V gene (reference sequence). The CDR3 sequence is 15 residues long. The CDR3 protein is CASSPRASGESEQFF. The CDR3 DNA follows: TGTGCCAGCAGCCCTCGGGCTAGCGGGGAATCTGAGCAGTTCTTC.

J is TRBJ2-5 and V is TRBV25-1, with 12 nucleotides matching TRBD2. The CDR3 spans 16 residues. Trimming took 3 bases from V and 5 from J; bases not matched to a gene: 7. Germline assignment: CDR1 MGHDK and CDR2 SYGVNS. The CDR3 DNA reads as TGTGCCAGCAGTGAGACGACTAGCGGGAGCGGTGAGACCCAGTACTTC. Amino acids: CASSETTSGSGETQYF. Supplemented by reference TRBV25-1 and TRBJ2-5, the full variable domain reads EADIYQTPRYLVIGTGKKITLECSQTMGHDKMYWYQQDPGMELHLIHYSYGVNSTEKGDLSSESTVSRIRTEHFPLTLESARPSHTSQYLCASSETTSGSGETQYFGPGTRLLVL.